This TCR beta chain was recovered during a study of T-cell reconstitution after alpha-beta-depleted transplantation in children. Unique molecular identifiers were incorporated during preparation of the TCRbeta library. TCRdb used MiXCR to reprocess the PCR reads, holding one entry per CDR3 protein. The sample has about 490,000 distinct CDR3 sequences; roughly a tenth are singletons. The germline gives CDR1 DFQATT, CDR2 SNEGSKA (reference sequence). J gave up 2 bases and V 3 bases, and 3 bases lay outside the gene matches. The CDR3 is 15 residues long. This clonotype was detected a few times. Antigen specificity is unknown. General observations from the study: Day-60 TCRbeta diversity that was high in some patients was derived from surviving recipient T cells and thymic progenitors. At the one-year point after transplant, T-cell counts and TCRbeta diversity were found to come mostly from T cells that had been newly produced. Alpha-beta T cells present about two months after transplant were reported to originate from several hundred expanded graft clones.

The V call is TRBV20-1, the J call TRBJ1-6, with 8 positions matching TRBD1. Sample: PBMCs, taken before TCRalphabeta/CD19-depleted stem cell transplant. This clonotype was sampled from a child aged 2 to 10 with inherited bone marrow failure, due to receive a stem cell transplant. The CDR3 sequence: CSARRGQAYNSPLHF. CDR3 bases: TGCAGTGCTAGGAGGGGACAGGCCTATAATTCACCCCTCCACTTT.